These 22 T cell receptor beta chains were all obtained from the same sample, sequenced in a study of T-cell reconstitution after alpha-beta-depleted transplantation in children. During its preparation, the TCRbeta library received unique molecular identifiers. One entry per CDR3 protein results from TCRdb running MiXCR on the PCR reads. This sample carries some 180,000 distinct CDR3 sequences, 6.6% of them seen once, and the ten largest clones take 5% to 6.5%. The sample here was PBMCs, taken before TCRalphabeta/CD19-depleted stem cell transplant. These receptors all come from a boy aged 2 to 9 with acute lymphoblastic leukemia, due to receive a stem cell transplant.

This clonotype was recorded many times. The CDR3, as DNA: TGTGCCAGCAGCAAAAGGGACGGGGACCCCTACAATGAGCAGTTCTTC. Encoded protein: CASSKRDGDPYNEQFF. The chain links TRBV6-1 to TRBJ2-1; D may be TRBD1 or TRBD2 (5 bases each). This CDR3 is built from 16 residues. V was shortened by 6 bases and J by 2 bases, with 17 bases between the two germline ends. Germline lookup yields CDR1 MNHNS and CDR2 SASEGT.

The chain links TRBV4-3 to TRBJ2-2, with D hard to call. The V gene's germline CDR1 is LGHNA and CDR2 YSLEER. This CDR3 region has 18 residues. Between the trimmed V and J ends, which lost 0 bases and 1 base, there was a span of 15 bases. The CDR3 sequence: CASSQDLPIVGNTGELFF. The DNA of the CDR3 is TGCGCCAGCAGCCAAGATCTTCCAATCGTCGGGAACACCGGGGAGCTGTTTTTT.

This clonotype was seen repeatedly, ten times or more. The rearrangement links TRBV30 to TRBJ2-2; D call uncertain. V lost 4 bases, J lost 3 bases, and 0 bases lay in between. The germline V gene encodes CDR1 GTSNPN and CDR2 SVGIG (reference sequence). This CDR3 is 10 amino acids long. Written as DNA, the CDR3 is TGTGCCTGGAACACCGGGGAGCTGTTTTTT. Amino acid sequence: CAWNTGELFF.

J is TRBJ1-2 and V is TRBV29-1; D is unclear. Deletions cut 0 bases from V and 4 bases from J, with 15 bases between. This CDR3 region has 15 residues. Germline loops: CDR1 SQVTM, CDR2 ANQGSEA. In DNA, the CDR3 is TGCAGCGTTGAAGAAGCAACACCTGGTGTCTATGGCTACACCTTC. Translation: CSVEEATPGVYGYTF. Full variable domain (remainder filled in from reference TRBV29-1 and TRBJ1-2): SAVISQKPSRDICQRGTSLTIQCQVDSQVTMMFWYRQQPGQSLTLIATANQGSEATYESGFVIDKFPISRPNLTFSTLTVSNMSPEDSSIYLCSVEEATPGVYGYTFGSGTRLTVV.

In this sample, this clonotype turned up a few times. V is TRBV6-1 and J is TRBJ2-1; the match to TRBD2 covers 12 bases. Germline-derived CDR1 and CDR2 are MNHNS and SASEGT. CDR3 size: 16 residues. V shed 6 bases, J shed 3 bases, and the junction held 6 bases outside the gene matches. This CDR3 is CASRASGGANYNEQFF. The CDR3 bases are TGTGCCAGCAGGGCTAGCGGGGGGGCCAACTACAATGAGCAGTTCTTC.

This chain links TRBV27 with TRBJ1-1; D gene unclear. V shed 1 base and J shed 5 bases, with 14 bases lying between them. CDR1 MNHEY and CDR2 SMNVEV come from the germline V gene (reference sequence). CDR3 size: 15 residues. The DNA for the CDR3 is TGTGCCAGCAGTTTATTCACGGTTCGGGGTACTGAAGCTTTCTTT. Its translation: CASSLFTVRGTEAFF.

This clonotype appeared many times. The chain recombines TRBV12-3 or TRBV12-4 with TRBJ1-2, with D maybe TRBD1 (5 bases). This CDR3 contains 12 residues. The ends were cut back, 3 bases at V and 8 bases at J, with 10 bases in the middle. The CDR3 region has the DNA TGTGCCAGCAGTTTTGTCCAGGGCGGCTACACCTTC. It encodes CASSFVQGGYTF.

CDR3 protein: CASSESSGGGQYF. The CDR3, as DNA: TGCGCCAGCAGTGAGTCTAGCGGTGGCGGGCAGTACTTC. The chain uses TRBV10-1 and TRBJ2-7, with a weak D call TRBD2 (6 bases). CDR1 WNHNN and CDR2 SYGVQD come from the germline V gene (reference sequence). Trimming took 0 bases from V and 9 from J, leaving 12 bases between them. The CDR3 runs to 13 residues.

This clonotype appeared many times. This rearrangement joins TRBV7-8 to TRBJ2-3; maybe TRBD1 (6 bases). This CDR3 has 17 residues. Trimming shortened V by 5 bases and J by 2 bases, and 20 bases separated the two germline ends. Germline CDR1 is SGHVS and CDR2 is FQNEAQ. The CDR3 nucleotides are TGTGCCAGCAGCGCCCGGACAGCTCGAGGGTACACAGATACGCAGTATTTT. Protein product: CASSARTARGYTDTQYF. Together with reference TRBV7-8 and TRBJ2-3, the CDR3 gives the full variable domain: GAGVSQSPRYKVAKRGQDVALRCDPISGHVSLFWYQQALGQGPEFLTYFQNEAQLDKSGLPSDRFFAERPEGSVSTLKIQRTQQEDSAVYLCASSARTARGYTDTQYFGPGTRLTVL.

This clonotype was seen repeatedly, ten times or more. In DNA form, the CDR3 reads TGCGCCAGCAGTGAGTCGTTGGAGACCCAGTACTTC. This encodes CASSESLETQYF. The chain carries TRBV10-1 and TRBJ2-5; D remains ambiguous. This CDR3 has 12 residues. The V gene lost 0 bases and the J gene lost 5 bases, with 4 bases spanning the gap. Germline V gene lookup returns CDR1 WNHNN and CDR2 SYGVQD (reference sequence).

This clonotype was observed at least ten times. V usage is TRBV2 and J usage is TRBJ2-1, with no clear D. In germline, CDR1 is SNHLY, CDR2 FYNNEI. Trimming removed 4 bases from V and 11 bases from J, with 12 bases in between. CDR3 size: 12 residues. CDR3 DNA sequence: TGTGCCAGCAGTGGACAAATCCACCAGCAGTTCTTC. Translation gives CASSGQIHQQFF. Full variable domain (remainder filled in from reference TRBV2 and TRBJ2-1): EPEVTQTPSHQVTQMGQEVILRCVPISNHLYFYWYRQILGQKVEFLVSFYNNEISEKSEIFDDQFSVERPDGSNFTLKIRSTKLEDSAMYFCASSGQIHQQFFGPGTRLTVL.

The chain uses TRBV6-2 or TRBV6-3 and TRBJ2-1; tentatively, D is TRBD2 (5 bases). The CDR3 is 16 amino acids. Germline loops: CDR1 MNHEY, CDR2 SVGEGT. The germline V and J ends were trimmed by 3 bases and 3 bases, with 15 bases remaining between them. The CDR3 coding sequence is TGTGCCAGCAGTTATCCCACCCAGCGGCTCTACAATGAGCAGTTCTTC. Translation gives CASSYPTQRLYNEQFF.

This clonotype was observed at least ten times. The CDR3 region is CASSLAAGADYEQYF. The CDR3 DNA follows: TGTGCCAGCAGCTTGGCCGCAGGGGCCGACTACGAGCAGTACTTC. V gene TRBV5-5 combines with J gene TRBJ2-7, with D possibly matching TRBD1 (6 bases). This CDR3 region has 15 residues. Germline lookup yields CDR1 SGHKS and CDR2 YYEKEE (reference sequence). V was cut by 0 bases and J by 3 bases, with 13 bases left in between. Using reference TRBV5-5 and TRBJ2-7 for the parts outside the CDR3, the full variable domain is DAGVTQSPTHLIKTRGQQVTLRCSPISGHKSVSWYQQVLGQGPQFIFQYYEKEERGRGNFPDRFSARQFPNYSSELNVNALLLGDSALYLCASSLAAGADYEQYFGPGTRLTVT.

This clonotype was recorded many times. The chain recombines TRBV7-2 with TRBJ2-3, with a tentative D call TRBD2 (6 bases). V lost 5 bases and J 4 bases, leaving 16 bases between the germline ends. CDR1 and CDR2 (germline): SGHTA, FQGNSA. The CDR3 consists of 15 residues. This CDR3 reads CASSPWAGNSDTQYF. The CDR3 DNA reads TGTGCCAGCAGCCCGTGGGCGGGGAATTCAGATACGCAGTATTTT.

In regard to this clonotype: A much larger clone lies a single base off, so this may be a read error. The chain joins TRBV6-1 to TRBJ2-1; D call uncertain. V lost 3 bases and J lost 0, with 9 bases in between. The CDR3 runs to 15 residues. CDR1 and CDR2 from the germline V gene are MNHNS and SASEGT. CDR3 loop: CASSDTQNSYNEQFF. In DNA, the CDR3 is TGTGCCAGCAGTGATACACAGAACTCCTACAATGAGCAGTTCTTC.

This clonotype was seen ten or more times. This sequence joins TRBV20-1 and TRBJ2-1; no definite D call. The CDR3 consists of 11 residues. The ends were cut back, 5 bases at V and 7 bases at J, with 9 bases in the middle. The V gene's germline CDR1 is DFQATT and CDR2 SNEGSKA (reference sequence). The CDR3 bases are TGCAGTGCTCGTGGACCAAATGAGCAGTTCTTC. The encoded protein is CSARGPNEQFF.

This clonotype was recorded many times. The genes are TRBV20-1 and TRBJ2-1; TRBD1 agrees at 12 bases. The CDR3 spans 18 residues. V trimming: 5 bases; J trimming: 5 bases; junction bases outside the gene matches: 16. CDR1 is DFQATT and CDR2 is SNEGSKA in the germline V gene (reference sequence). CDR3 nucleotide sequence: TGCAGTGCTCCGGGGACAGGGGGCGCAAGGCCGGGGGACAATGAGCAGTTCTTC. This codes for CSAPGTGGARPGDNEQFF.

Remarks on this clonotype: One end of the junction fails to match germline, which may point to a read error. V and J are TRBV2 and TRBJ2-1, with 8 bases lining up with TRBD2. CDR3 length: 18 amino acids. Germline V gene data show CDR1 as SNHLY and CDR2 as FYNNEI. CDR3 sequence reads: CAISLRLQPGGPHFEQFF. CDR3 coding DNA: TGTGCCATCAGTTTACGCTTGCAACCGGGGGGGCCCCATTTTGAGCAGTTCTTC.

This clonotype was counted ten times or more. V gene TRBV28 combines with J gene TRBJ2-7; D is unresolved. This CDR3 has 14 amino acids. V was pared by 3 bases and J by 3 bases, with 12 bases between. Germline values: CDR1 MDHEN, CDR2 SYDVKM. Written as DNA, the CDR3 is TGTGCCAGCAGTTTTCAAGAGCCAATCTACGAGCAGTACTTC. Amino acids: CASSFQEPIYEQYF.

V is TRBV20-1 and J is TRBJ1-1, with 11 nucleotides matching TRBD1. J lost 0 bases, V lost 5 bases, and 5 bases had no gene match. CDR1 and CDR2 from the germline V gene are DFQATT and SNEGSKA (reference sequence). The CDR3 extends over 15 amino acids. CDR3: CSAPRTGGLNTEAFF. CDR3 sequence (DNA): TGCAGTGCTCCCCGGACAGGGGGCTTGAACACTGAAGCTTTCTTT.

This clonotype occurred many times. The chain links TRBV4-3 to TRBJ2-2; D gene ambiguous. The V gene's germline CDR1 is LGHNA and CDR2 YSLEER. V shed 0 bases and J shed 13 bases, with 18 bases lying between them. CDR3 length: 15 amino acids. In nucleotides, the CDR3 is TGCGCCAGCAGCCAAGATTCGTCAAGGAAAAGCGCGCTGTTTTTT. Its protein is CASSQDSSRKSALFF.

This clonotype was observed at least ten times. The chain links TRBV4-1 to TRBJ2-1, with 10 bases that match TRBD2. After removal of 1 base from V and 4 bases from J, the junction contained 22 bases not matched to a gene. CDR1 is MGHRA and CDR2 is YSYEKL in the germline V gene. The CDR3 length is 22 residues. CDR3 region: CASSQGAVSGLAGEWVYNEQFF. The CDR3 coding sequence is TGCGCCAGCAGCCAAGGGGCGGTGTCGGGGCTAGCGGGAGAGTGGGTTTACAATGAGCAGTTCTTC.